Below, 32 T cell receptor beta chains from the same sample are listed, as sequenced in a study of blood T cell repertoires in COVID-19. Repertoires were generated with immunoSEQ multiplex PCR, while TCRdb's copy carries only in-frame clones and drops some. The table records about 380,000 clones, 81% of them present only once. Sample: peripheral blood. These receptors all come from a human donor with acute or convalescent COVID-19. The donor label of this sample is uncertain.

V and J are TRBV30 and TRBJ1-1, with D perhaps matching TRBD1 (5 bases). Germline values: CDR1 GTSNPN, CDR2 SVGIG (reference sequence). The CDR3 covers 14 residues. Trimming pared 0 bases from V and 10 bases from J, leaving 18 bases between. The CDR3 DNA reads as TGTGCCTGGAGTGTACCCCGGACAAGGATTAGAGCTTTCTTT. Its translation: CAWSVPRTRIRAFF.

The chain has TRBV18 and TRBJ1-2; 7 nucleotides match TRBD1. The CDR3 consists of 13 residues. Germline values: CDR1 KGHSH, CDR2 LQKENI. V shed 3 bases, J shed 5 bases, and the junction held 3 bases outside the gene matches. The CDR3: CASSPATGYGYTF. CDR3 DNA: TGTGCCAGCTCACCCGCGACAGGGTATGGCTACACCTTC.

This chain connects TRBV4-1 to TRBJ2-5; 11 nucleotides match TRBD1. The V segment lost 3 bases and the J segment 5 bases; nucleotides outside the gene matches: 8. CDR3 length: 16 amino acids. Per the germline V gene, CDR1 is MGHRA and CDR2 is YSYEKL. Here the CDR3 DNA reads TGCGCCAGCAGCCATTTGATGGACAGGGGGCTGGAGACCCAGTACTTC. Its protein is CASSHLMDRGLETQYF.

This chain connects TRBV5-1 to TRBJ1-1; no definite D call. The CDR3 consists of 15 residues. Germline-derived CDR1 and CDR2 are SGHRS and YFSETQ. V was shortened by 0 bases and J by 1 base, with 10 bases between the two germline ends. The CDR3 DNA sequence: TGCGCCAGCAGCTTGGCACCGACGGGGAACACTGAAGCTTTCTTT. Its protein product is CASSLAPTGNTEAFF.

This rearrangement joins TRBV18 to TRBJ1-5; 9 bases agree with TRBD1. CDR3 length equals 18 residues. Trimming took 2 bases from V and 2 from J; bases not matched to a gene: 10. The V gene's germline CDR1 is KGHSH and CDR2 LQKENI. CDR3 amino acids: CASSPAGQGIRGNQPQHF. The CDR3, as DNA: TGTGCCAGCTCACCAGCCGGACAGGGGATAAGAGGCAATCAGCCCCAGCATTTT.

Here the CDR3 reads CASSLVDIQETQYF. As DNA, the CDR3 is TGTGCCAGCAGCTTAGTTGACATACAAGAGACCCAGTACTTC. The V and J genes are TRBV7-9 and TRBJ2-5; D remains ambiguous. CDR1 and CDR2 (germline): SEHNR, FQNEAQ (reference sequence). Trimming shortened V by 1 base and J by 2 bases, and 8 bases separated the two germline ends. The CDR3 covers 14 residues.

The rearrangement joins TRBV19 to TRBJ1-1; 7 nucleotides align to TRBD1. V shed 4 bases, J shed 1 base, and the junction held 3 bases outside the gene matches. This CDR3 has 14 amino acids. Germline CDR1 LNHDA, CDR2 SQIVND (reference sequence). CDR3 sequence: CASSRRQGNTEAFF. CDR3 nucleotide sequence: TGTGCCAGTAGTAGAAGACAGGGGAACACTGAAGCTTTCTTT.

The J gene is TRBJ1-1, the V gene TRBV5-6, with 8 bases fitting TRBD1. There are 14 residues in the CDR3. V was pared by 6 bases and J by 1 base, with 5 bases of the junction left unmatched. Germline V gene data show CDR1 as SGHDT and CDR2 as YYEEEE. For the CDR3, the DNA is TGTGCCAGCACCAGGACAGGGAGGAACACTGAAGCTTTCTTT. It specifies CASTRTGRNTEAFF.

This clone was detected only once. V is TRBV6-5 and J is TRBJ2-4; possibly TRBD2 for D (5 bases). The CDR3 spans 14 residues. Germline assignment: CDR1 MNHEY and CDR2 SVGAGI. Deletions cut 5 bases from V and 1 base from J, with 9 bases between. Written as DNA, the CDR3 is TGTGCCAGCAGTATCGGGGATGCCAAAAACATTCAGTACTTC. It translates to CASSIGDAKNIQYF.

The V and J genes are TRBV6-6 and TRBJ1-2; unclear D gene. The CDR3 contains 12 residues. V gave up 5 bases and J gave up 8 bases, with 12 bases separating them. Germline V gene lookup returns CDR1 MNHNY and CDR2 SVGAGI (reference sequence). In nucleotides, the CDR3 is TGTGCCAGCAGTGGATCGCGGTTAGGCTACACCTTC. As protein: CASSGSRLGYTF.

This chain links TRBV2 with TRBJ1-2; D is perhaps TRBD1 (6 bases). V dropped 3 bases and J dropped 2 bases, with 10 bases sitting between them. The CDR3 has 14 residues. Germline values: CDR1 SNHLY, CDR2 FYNNEI. The CDR3 spells CASSEDSRNYGYTF. CDR3 sequence (DNA): TGTGCCAGCAGTGAGGACAGCCGAAACTATGGCTACACCTTC.

This chain uses TRBV27 with TRBJ2-4, with TRBD2 matching 14 bases. V lost 5 bases to trimming and J lost 3 bases; unmatched junction nucleotides: 21. The length of the CDR3 is 22 residues. The germline V gene has CDR1 MNHEY and CDR2 SMNVEV (reference sequence). The CDR3 nucleotides read TGTGCCAGCAGTCGCCTAGAACCGGGACTAGCGGGAGAGGAGGTCGACAAAAACATTCAGTACTTC. Encoded protein: CASSRLEPGLAGEEVDKNIQYF.

This chain links TRBV2 with TRBJ1-2, with a tentative D call TRBD1 (6 bases). This CDR3 comprises 13 residues. The germline gives CDR1 SNHLY, CDR2 FYNNEI. V lost 3 bases and J 8 bases, leaving 13 bases between the germline ends. The CDR3 region is CASSDTGLGGYTF. In DNA form, the CDR3 reads TGTGCCAGCAGTGACACAGGGTTAGGGGGCTACACCTTC.

A few counts support this clone. The rearrangement links TRBV5-1 to TRBJ1-4; D remains ambiguous. This CDR3 is 17 amino acids long. The germline V and J ends were trimmed by 0 bases and 0 bases, with 12 bases remaining between them. Germline CDR1 reads SGHRS; CDR2 reads YFSETQ. The CDR3 here is CASSLVGLGSTNEKLFF. DNA for the CDR3: TGCGCCAGCAGCTTGGTAGGACTGGGATCAACTAATGAAAAACTGTTTTTT.

V usage is TRBV15 and J usage is TRBJ2-7; 7 bases are shared with TRBD1. Germline CDR1 and CDR2: LNHNV and YYDKDF (reference sequence). This CDR3 has 14 amino acids. The junction had 6 bases not matched to a gene; V was cut back by 3 bases and J by 4 bases. CDR3 protein: CATSSDQGEYEQYF. The CDR3 DNA is TGTGCCACCAGCAGTGACCAGGGGGAGTACGAGCAGTACTTC.

This rearrangement joins TRBV24-1 to TRBJ1-5, with a weak D call TRBD1 (6 bases). V shed 7 bases and J shed 6 bases, with 6 bases lying between them. This CDR3 region has 11 residues. Germline CDR1 KGHDR, CDR2 SFDVKD. The CDR3 spells CATSRGQPQHF. CDR3 DNA: TGTGCCACCAGCAGGGGTCAGCCCCAGCATTTT.

This clone was detected a few times. In DNA form, the CDR3 reads TGTGCCAGCACCGCTTTGGGGGGTCTCTCCTACAATGAGCAGTTCTTC. This gives the protein CASTALGGLSYNEQFF. V and J are TRBV27 and TRBJ2-1; D perhaps matches TRBD2 (6 bases). The ends were cut back, 7 bases at V and 0 bases at J, with 16 bases in the middle. Per the germline V gene, CDR1 is MNHEY and CDR2 is SMNVEV (reference sequence). This CDR3 region has 16 residues.

V is TRBV6-6 and J is TRBJ2-2; possibly TRBD2 for D (6 bases). V lost 4 bases and J 2 bases, leaving 14 bases between the germline ends. The germline CDR1 and CDR2 sequences are MNHNY and SVGAGI (reference sequence). CDR3 size: 16 residues. The CDR3 coding sequence is TGTGCCAGCAGTTCCTTGCGGGGCCGAAACACCGGGGAGCTGTTTTTT. As protein: CASSSLRGRNTGELFF.

This chain uses TRBV19 with TRBJ1-1; a weak D match, TRBD1 (5 bases). This CDR3 region has 16 residues. Germline CDR1 is LNHDA and CDR2 is SQIVND (reference sequence). V was cut by 1 base and J by 4 bases, with 16 bases left in between. DNA of the CDR3: TGTGCCAGTAGTATAGTTGCTCGCAGGGTAGCCACTGAAGCTTTCTTT. This gives the protein CASSIVARRVATEAFF.

This chain links TRBV2 with TRBJ2-7, with 8 bases lining up with TRBD1. With V trimmed by 7 bases and J by 6 bases, 11 bases remained unmatched. This CDR3 comprises 14 residues. Germline V gene lookup returns CDR1 SNHLY and CDR2 FYNNEI. CDR3 in DNA: TGTGCCAGCACCCAGACAGGGGAAATAGGCGAGCAGTACTTC. This sequence encodes CASTQTGEIGEQYF.

This chain connects TRBV6-6 to TRBJ2-7, with 11 bases that match TRBD2. Per the germline V gene, CDR1 is MNHNY and CDR2 is SVGAGI (reference sequence). J was trimmed by 5 bases and V by 8 bases; bases with no gene match: 11. The CDR3 is 15 residues long. CDR3: CASRTSGRSVDEQYF. DNA for the CDR3: TGTGCCAGCCGAACTAGCGGGAGAAGTGTTGACGAGCAGTACTTC.

The genes are TRBV5-8 and TRBJ2-3; the match to TRBD2 covers 9 bases. Losses at the gene ends were 3 bases for V and 4 bases for J; bases not matched to a gene: 9. The CDR3 sequence is 16 residues long. The germline V gene has CDR1 SGHTS and CDR2 YDEGEE. The CDR3 DNA sequence: TGTGCCAGCAGCTCTGGAGGTCTAGCGGGGTCAGATACGCAGTATTTT. As protein: CASSSGGLAGSDTQYF.

The table lists this clone with a count of one. This chain uses TRBV15 with TRBJ2-7; 11 bases match TRBD1. There are 15 residues in the CDR3. CDR1 is LNHNV, CDR2 YYDKDF, per germline (reference sequence). Germline trimming cut 5 bases from V and 4 bases from J; bases unmatched to any gene: 7. The CDR3 spells CATSVGQGALYEQYF. The CDR3 DNA is TGTGCCACCAGCGTCGGACAGGGGGCTCTGTACGAGCAGTACTTC.

The V call is TRBV5-4, the J call TRBJ1-1; no definite D call. Deletions cut 2 bases from V and 4 bases from J, with 15 bases between. The V gene's germline CDR1 is SGHNT and CDR2 YYREEE (reference sequence). The CDR3 is made up of 15 amino acids. CDR3 residues: CASSFSYSILTEAFF. CDR3 sequence (DNA): TGTGCCAGCAGCTTCTCCTACAGTATCCTCACTGAAGCTTTCTTT.

In its sample, this clone was seen a few times. V and J are TRBV2 and TRBJ1-5; D is perhaps TRBD1 (5 bases). The CDR3 length is 16 residues. The germline gives CDR1 SNHLY, CDR2 FYNNEI. The V gene lost 3 bases and the J gene lost 0 bases, with 12 bases spanning the gap. The CDR3 DNA reads TGTGCCAGCAGTGACCAGGGTTGGAATAGCAATCAGCCCCAGCATTTT. Protein: CASSDQGWNSNQPQHF.

This rearrangement joins TRBV20-1 to TRBJ2-7; 10 bases agree with TRBD2. The CDR3 runs 15 residues. The germline V gene encodes CDR1 DFQATT and CDR2 SNEGSKA (reference sequence). J gave up 5 bases and V 3 bases, and 10 bases lay outside the gene matches. This CDR3 is CSASSFSGRRDEQYF. DNA of the CDR3: TGCAGTGCTAGTTCTTTTAGCGGGAGGAGGGACGAGCAGTACTTC.

The chain uses TRBV3-1 (or the pseudogene TRBV3-2) and TRBJ2-3, with 9 nucleotides matching TRBD2. The germline V gene has CDR1 LGHDT and CDR2 YNNKEL (reference sequence). Trimming removed 6 bases from V and 2 bases from J; junction bases left unmatched: 6. The CDR3 runs 15 residues. CDR3 sequence: CASRLTSGPTDTQYF. In DNA, the CDR3 is TGTGCCAGCAGACTGACTAGCGGCCCCACAGATACGCAGTATTTT.

The rearrangement joins TRBV29-1 to TRBJ1-5; TRBD1 agrees at 7 bases. This CDR3 has 13 amino acids. With 4 bases clipped from V and 3 bases from J, the junction kept 3 bases outside the gene matches. Germline V gene sequence: CDR1 SQVTM, CDR2 ANQGSEA. The CDR3 sequence is CSVGTGFNQPQHF. DNA of the CDR3: TGCAGCGTTGGGACAGGATTCAATCAGCCCCAGCATTTT. The whole variable domain, filled in from reference TRBV29-1 and TRBJ1-5, reads SAVISQKPSRDICQRGTSLTIQCQVDSQVTMMFWYRQQPGQSLTLIATANQGSEATYESGFVIDKFPISRPNLTFSTLTVSNMSPEDSSIYLCSVGTGFNQPQHFGDGTRLSIL.

The CDR3 DNA reads as TGTGCCAGCAGCTTGGACAGGGAGTATGGCTACACCTTC. Translation: CASSLDREYGYTF. The rearrangement uses TRBV11-2 and TRBJ1-2; 8 nucleotides line up with TRBD1. Per germline, CDR1 SGHAT and CDR2 FQNNGV. This CDR3 has 13 residues. Trimming cost V 3 bases and J 5 bases; bases outside gene matches: 2.

This sequence joins TRBV6-5 and TRBJ1-4; TRBD1 matches 10 bases. This CDR3 has 15 residues. Germline V lookup: CDR1 MNHEY, CDR2 SVGAGI. V was clipped by 6 bases and J by 8 bases; unmatched bases: 9. The CDR3 bases are TGTGCCAGCAGCTTCGGGACAGGGGTAGGAGAAAAACTGTTTTTT. It yields the protein CASSFGTGVGEKLFF.

The CDR3 DNA reads as TGTGCCAGCAGTGACCAACCACCCTATAATCGGGGGGTAATTGGAAACACCATATATTTT. This encodes CASSDQPPYNRGVIGNTIYF. V usage is TRBV6-4 and J usage is TRBJ1-3; tentatively, D is TRBD1 (5 bases). Germline CDR1 reads MRHNA; CDR2 reads SNTAGT. The ends were cut back, 2 bases at V and 3 bases at J, with 26 bases in the middle. CDR3 size: 20 residues.

J is TRBJ1-1 and V is TRBV7-8; perhaps TRBD1 as D (5 bases). V lost 0 bases to trimming and J lost 3 bases, with 11 bases between them. CDR1 is SGHVS and CDR2 is FQNEAQ in the germline V gene. CDR3 size: 15 residues. The CDR3 nucleotides are TGTGCCAGCAGCTTAGCGAACGGGGGGGACACTGAAGCTTTCTTT. It codes for CASSLANGGDTEAFF.